Listed here are 27 T cell receptor beta chains from one sample, sequenced in a study of T cell responses to AZD1222 COVID-19 vaccine. TCRdb's table, derived via immunoSEQ multiplex PCR, lists solely in-frame clones and lacks some. The table lists about 83,000 clones, about 90% of them singletons, with 3.5% to 5.5% in the top ten. The specimen was peripheral blood, collected on day 0 of MenACWY control vaccination. The origin of the receptors is an adult in good health.

Relative to its sample, this clone is medium-sized. The rearrangement uses TRBV6-2 or TRBV6-3 and TRBJ1-5, with TRBD1 matching over 7 bases. Germline loops: CDR1 MNHEY, CDR2 SVGEGT. This CDR3 has 14 residues. J lost 7 bases, V lost 6 bases, and 9 bases had no gene match. The CDR3 nucleotides read TGTGCCAGCAGCCCCGGACAGGAAGGACAGCCCCAGCATTTT. It encodes CASSPGQEGQPQHF.

The chain links TRBV27 to TRBJ1-1; 7 nucleotides match TRBD1. The CDR3 contains 15 residues. Unmatched junction bases numbered 10, after V lost 4 bases and J lost 5 bases. CDR1 and CDR2 from the germline V gene are MNHEY and SMNVEV (reference sequence). CDR3 protein: CASSSETGVGTEAFF. CDR3 DNA: TGTGCCAGCAGTTCGGAAACAGGGGTGGGGACTGAAGCTTTCTTT.

The chain uses TRBV9 and TRBJ1-5, with unresolved D. CDR1 and CDR2 (germline): SGDLS, YYNGEE. CDR3 length: 15 residues. Trimming left V 3 bases short and J 6 bases short, with 16 bases between. CDR3 bases: TGTGCCAGCAGCGCCTCCCCCAACCCGGGTCAGCCCCAGCATTTT. This codes for CASSASPNPGQPQHF.

J is TRBJ1-1 and V is TRBV7-2; the D is unclear. The CDR3 spans 14 residues. Germline lookup yields CDR1 SGHTA and CDR2 FQGNSA. The V end was cut by 5 bases, the J end by 3 bases, with 13 bases between. The CDR3 bases are TGTGCCAGCAGCCCTCTTCGGGGTGACACTGAAGCTTTCTTT. Translation gives CASSPLRGDTEAFF.

This chain joins TRBV18 and TRBJ1-1; a possible D gene is TRBD1 (5 bases). The CDR3 runs to 14 residues. Germline V gene lookup returns CDR1 KGHSH and CDR2 LQKENI. V lost 0 bases and J 11 bases, leaving 16 bases between the germline ends. The CDR3 region has the DNA TGTGCCAGCTCACCACCCCAGGGAGAGGGCGGTGCTTTCTTT. As protein: CASSPPQGEGGAFF.

The chain uses TRBV5-1 and TRBJ2-5, with D uncertain. V dropped 5 bases and J dropped 5 bases, with 10 bases sitting between them. This CDR3 comprises 12 residues. The V gene's germline CDR1 is SGHRS and CDR2 YFSETQ. CDR3 bases: TGCGCCAGCAGTACAGAACGGGAGACCCAGTACTTC. This sequence encodes CASSTERETQYF.

The chain joins TRBV19 to TRBJ2-1; D not resolved. CDR3 length: 14 residues. The germline V and J ends were trimmed by 7 bases and 6 bases, with 16 bases remaining between them. Germline loops: CDR1 LNHDA, CDR2 SQIVND (reference sequence). This CDR3 is CASNTAGRFNEQFF. The CDR3 DNA is TGTGCCAGTAACACCGCCGGACGGTTCAATGAGCAGTTCTTC.

The rearrangement uses TRBV7-9 and TRBJ2-1, with 7 bases identical to TRBD2. The CDR3 sequence is 13 residues long. Germline-derived CDR1 and CDR2 are SEHNR and FQNEAQ (reference sequence). After removal of 5 bases from V and 8 bases from J, the junction contained 6 bases not matched to a gene. The CDR3 is CASSIGTIHEQFF. For the CDR3, the DNA is TGTGCCAGCAGCATAGGGACTATCCATGAGCAGTTCTTC.

The gene calls are TRBV27 and TRBJ1-4; 9 bases agree with TRBD1. CDR1 and CDR2 from the germline V gene are MNHEY and SMNVEV (reference sequence). Trimming cost V 5 bases and J 7 bases; bases outside gene matches: 5. This CDR3 is built from 14 residues. Here the CDR3 reads CASSQDRGLEKLFF. DNA for the CDR3: TGTGCCAGCAGTCAGGACAGGGGTCTTGAAAAACTGTTTTTT.

The CDR3: CASNRGEEKLFF. DNA for the CDR3: TGTGCCAGCAACAGGGGAGAGGAAAAACTGTTTTTT. This chain connects TRBV2 to TRBJ1-4; 7 nucleotides agree with TRBD1. The CDR3 spans 12 residues. Germline trimming cut 7 bases from V and 8 bases from J; bases unmatched to any gene: 4. Germline V gene data show CDR1 as SNHLY and CDR2 as FYNNEI.

This clone was seen a few times. This chain links TRBV7-6 with TRBJ1-6, with D hard to call. CDR3 length: 14 residues. Trimming took 1 base from V and 6 from J, leaving 7 bases between them. CDR1 and CDR2 from the germline V gene are SGHVS and FNYEAQ. CDR3 nucleotide sequence: TGTGCCAGCAGCTTAGGCGGGCTTAATTCACCCCTCCACTTT. This sequence encodes CASSLGGLNSPLHF.

This sequence joins TRBV28 and TRBJ1-4, with TRBD1 as a possible D gene (6 bases). The V gene lost 3 bases and the J gene lost 7 bases, with 9 bases spanning the gap. The CDR3 loop spans 13 amino acids. CDR1 is MDHEN, CDR2 SYDVKM, per germline. The CDR3 DNA sequence: TGTGCCAGCAGTTTGGGGGACATTGAAAAACTGTTTTTT. Residues: CASSLGDIEKLFF.

The chain combines TRBV7-9 with TRBJ2-7; 14 bases are a match to TRBD2. Trimming cost V 5 bases and J 12 bases; bases outside gene matches: 9. The CDR3 runs 14 residues. Germline CDR1 SEHNR, CDR2 FQNEAQ (reference sequence). The CDR3 here is CASSQGLAGEVRYF. The CDR3 DNA is TGTGCCAGCAGCCAGGGACTAGCGGGAGAGGTTCGGTACTTC.

This chain joins TRBV3-1 (or the pseudogene TRBV3-2) and TRBJ2-1; D possibly corresponds to TRBD2 (6 bases). Trimming left V 4 bases short and J 0 bases short, with 10 bases between. CDR1 LGHDT and CDR2 YNNKEL come from the germline V gene (reference sequence). This CDR3 region has 15 residues. DNA of the CDR3: TGTGCCAGCAGCCCTAGCGTTAGCTCCTACAATGAGCAGTTCTTC. This codes for CASSPSVSSYNEQFF.

As for this clone: The sample holds other DNA sequences that translate to the same CDR3. The rearrangement uses TRBV27 and TRBJ1-5; D not resolved. CDR1 MNHEY and CDR2 SMNVEV come from the germline V gene (reference sequence). This CDR3 is 13 amino acids long. Trimming removed 0 bases at V and 7 bases at J, with 7 bases between. Here the CDR3 DNA reads TGTGCCAGCAGTTTATCGTTGGGCCAGCCCCAGCATTTT. This encodes CASSLSLGQPQHF.

This clone was seen once. CDR3 bases: TGTGCCAGCAGCTACAGGGGGGCTAACGAGCAGTACTTC. It encodes CASSYRGANEQYF. The genes are TRBV6-5 and TRBJ2-7; 8 bases match TRBD1. Looked up from germline, CDR1 is MNHEY and CDR2 is SVGAGI. V shed 6 bases and J 5 bases; nucleotides not matched to a gene: 6. The CDR3 runs to 13 residues.

V gene TRBV5-4 combines with J gene TRBJ1-2; D unresolved. CDR3 size: 14 residues. The germline CDR1 and CDR2 sequences are SGHNT and YYREEE (reference sequence). V dropped 3 bases and J dropped 2 bases, with 11 bases sitting between them. CDR3 DNA sequence: TGTGCCAGCAGCTCAGGACCTTCCAACTATGGCTACACCTTC. It encodes CASSSGPSNYGYTF.

This chain connects TRBV11-3 to TRBJ2-1; a possible D gene is TRBD2 (6 bases). This CDR3 has 18 residues. Germline V gene sequence: CDR1 SGHNT, CDR2 YENEEA. V lost 0 bases to trimming and J lost 0 bases, with 15 bases between them. The CDR3 region is CASSLDHLRGGSYNEQFF. CDR3 sequence (DNA): TGTGCCAGCAGCTTAGATCATTTGAGGGGAGGCTCCTACAATGAGCAGTTCTTC.

The chain uses TRBV19 and TRBJ2-1, with TRBD2 as a possible D gene (5 bases). The length of the CDR3 is 13 residues. Trimming removed 3 bases at V and 9 bases at J, with 12 bases between. Germline CDR1 LNHDA, CDR2 SQIVND (reference sequence). CDR3 amino acids: CASSISPSPEQFF. The DNA for the CDR3 is TGTGCCAGTAGTATTTCCCCTAGCCCTGAGCAGTTCTTC.

The chain employs TRBV29-1 and TRBJ2-3; tentatively, D is TRBD1 (6 bases). V dropped 5 bases and J dropped 2 bases, with 14 bases sitting between them. The CDR3 has 14 residues. From germline, CDR1 is SQVTM and CDR2 ANQGSEA. The CDR3 DNA reads TGCAGCGTTCGTGTTACAGGGTACACAGATACGCAGTATTTT. Translated: CSVRVTGYTDTQYF.

This clone was picked up a small number of times. The V and J genes are TRBV28 and TRBJ2-3; the D gene is possibly TRBD2 (6 bases). CDR1 is MDHEN, CDR2 SYDVKM, per germline. This CDR3 spans 16 amino acids. V gave up 5 bases and J gave up 4 bases, with 19 bases separating them. The CDR3 is CASSSTPGDSADTQYF. In DNA form, the CDR3 reads TGTGCCAGCAGTAGTACGCCGGGAGATTCAGCAGATACGCAGTATTTT.

V is TRBV7-9 and J is TRBJ1-2; D gene ambiguous. The length of the CDR3 is 14 residues. With 2 bases removed from V and 4 bases from J, the gap between germline ends came to 11 bases. Germline-derived CDR1 and CDR2 are SEHNR and FQNEAQ (reference sequence). The DNA of the CDR3 is TGTGCCAGCAGCTTAAACCCAGCAGCCTATGGCTACACCTTC. Its translation is CASSLNPAAYGYTF.

The V and J genes are TRBV10-3 and TRBJ2-7, with TRBD1 identical over 8 bases. The CDR3 runs to 15 residues. V was pared by 4 bases and J by 1 base, with 6 bases of the junction left unmatched. Germline CDR1 is ENHRY and CDR2 is SYGVKD. This CDR3 is CAISGGQGSSYEQYF. In nucleotides, the CDR3 is TGTGCCATCAGTGGCGGACAGGGTTCATCCTACGAGCAGTACTTC.

The chain recombines TRBV5-1 with TRBJ2-3; D possibly corresponds to TRBD2 (6 bases). This CDR3 is 14 amino acids long. The V and J ends lost 4 bases and 0 bases respectively, with 9 bases between them. Per germline, CDR1 SGHRS and CDR2 YFSETQ. CDR3 bases: TGCGCCAGCAGCGCGGGGCTTAGCACAGATACGCAGTATTTT. Encoded protein: CASSAGLSTDTQYF.

J is TRBJ2-4 and V is TRBV30; D is possibly TRBD2 (6 bases). The CDR3 covers 12 residues. Germline V lookup: CDR1 GTSNPN, CDR2 SVGIG (reference sequence). The V end lost 3 bases, the J end lost 3 bases, and 6 bases lay between the germline ends. CDR3 bases: TGTGCCTGGAGGGGGGGCAAAAACATTCAGTACTTC. Translated: CAWRGGKNIQYF.

This rearrangement joins TRBV19 to TRBJ2-7; D is unclear. This CDR3 is 14 amino acids long. V gave up 10 bases and J gave up 0 bases, with 16 bases separating them. CDR1 and CDR2 from the germline V gene are LNHDA and SQIVND (reference sequence). CDR3 in DNA: TGTGCCACCTCAACCGGCTACAGCTCCTACGAGCAGTACTTC. Residues: CATSTGYSSYEQYF.

The V call is TRBV6-2 or TRBV6-3, the J call TRBJ2-7; D is perhaps TRBD1 (6 bases). Per germline, CDR1 MNHEY and CDR2 SVGEGT. The CDR3 runs 13 residues. V dropped 5 bases and J dropped 6 bases, with 14 bases sitting between them. DNA for the CDR3: TGTGCCAGCAGTCGGATGGCCAGGGGCGAGCAGTACTTC. It yields the protein CASSRMARGEQYF.